These 25 T cell receptor beta chains originate from one sample sequenced in a study of STAT5B mutations in CD4+ large granular lymphocyte leukemia. This table comes from immunoSEQ multiplex PCR, and its TCRdb copy is limited to in-frame clones, with some not included. The data contain 38,000 or so clones, almost 85% of them singletons. The sequencing sample was made of CD4+ T cells from blood buffy coats. These receptor sequences come from a human donor in good health.

V usage is TRBV30 and J usage is TRBJ1-5; possible D gene TRBD1, 5 bases. CDR1 and CDR2 from the germline V gene are GTSNPN and SVGIG (reference sequence). The CDR3 runs 15 residues. V lost 0 bases, J lost 9 bases, and 18 bases lay in between. The CDR3 region has the DNA TGTGCCTGGAGTGTTTGGGGAGGGGAGCGTAGGCCCCAGCATTTT. It codes for CAWSVWGGERRPQHF.

The chain couples TRBV6-1 to TRBJ1-5; D is possibly TRBD1 (6 bases). The CDR3 has 15 amino acids. CDR1 MNHNS and CDR2 SASEGT come from the germline V gene. V was cut by 3 bases and J by 3 bases, with 12 bases left in between. The CDR3 coding sequence is TGTGCCAGCAGTGACACAGGGTTTTACAATCAGCCCCAGCATTTT. This sequence encodes CASSDTGFYNQPQHF.

The chain recombines TRBV7-2 with TRBJ2-1; 10 positions agree with TRBD2. The CDR3 has 16 amino acids. Germline V CDR1 and CDR2: SGHTA, FQGNSA. The V and J ends lost 7 bases and 7 bases, in that order; junction bases with no gene match: 13. The CDR3 coding sequence is TGTGCCAGCACCCCTGGTAGGCTAGCGGGAGTAAATGAGCAGTTCTTC. Translating it yields CASTPGRLAGVNEQFF.

The chain links TRBV7-2 to TRBJ2-3; D not certain. Germline loops: CDR1 SGHTA, CDR2 FQGNSA. CDR3 length: 14 amino acids. Trimming removed 1 base at V and 0 bases at J, with 5 bases between. The CDR3 DNA reads TGTGCCAGCAGCTTAGTAGGCAGCACAGATACGCAGTATTTT. Encoded protein: CASSLVGSTDTQYF.

The V gene is TRBV25-1, the J gene TRBJ1-2; possible D gene TRBD1, 5 bases. V lost 7 bases and J 7 bases, leaving 19 bases between the germline ends. The CDR3 consists of 14 residues. The germline V gene encodes CDR1 MGHDK and CDR2 SYGVNS. The CDR3 DNA is TGTGCCAGCAACCCATACATAGGGGATTCTGGCTACACCTTC. Its translation is CASNPYIGDSGYTF.

The CDR3 spells CASSLTGFSGELFF. The CDR3 DNA reads TGTGCCAGCAGTCTGACAGGGTTTAGCGGGGAGCTGTTTTTT. The V call is TRBV27, the J call TRBJ2-2, with 7 nucleotides matching TRBD1. Germline lookup yields CDR1 MNHEY and CDR2 SMNVEV (reference sequence). With 5 bases clipped from V and 7 bases from J, the junction kept 7 bases outside the gene matches. The CDR3 consists of 14 residues.

The rearrangement joins TRBV7-8 to TRBJ1-2; D remains unclear. Between the trimmed V and J ends, which lost 4 bases and 5 bases, there was a span of 11 bases. Germline CDR1 is SGHVS and CDR2 is FQNEAQ. The CDR3 totals 13 residues. CDR3 coding DNA: TGTGCCAGCAGCTCTACGACGGGGTATGGCTACACCTTC. It specifies CASSSTTGYGYTF.

This chain connects TRBV7-8 to TRBJ1-1, with unresolved D. CDR1 is SGHVS and CDR2 is FQNEAQ in the germline V gene. CDR3 length: 13 residues. The V end lost 1 base, the J end lost 2 bases, and 5 bases lay between the germline ends. The CDR3 spells CASSLVANTEAFF. For the CDR3, the DNA is TGTGCCAGCAGCTTAGTAGCAAACACTGAAGCTTTCTTT.

The V call is TRBV2, the J call TRBJ2-7; the match to TRBD1 covers 10 bases. This CDR3 has 14 amino acids. From germline, CDR1 is SNHLY and CDR2 FYNNEI. Germline trimming cut 2 bases from V and 12 bases from J; bases unmatched to any gene: 10. The CDR3 bases are TGTGCCAGCAGTGAACAGGGACAGGGGTCCTTTCCGTACTTC. It specifies CASSEQGQGSFPYF.

The chain carries TRBV18 and TRBJ1-1; D is perhaps TRBD1 (5 bases). Trimming removed 3 bases from V and 3 bases from J, with 8 bases in between. Germline CDR1 and CDR2: KGHSH and LQKENI. This CDR3 comprises 13 residues. The CDR3 is CASSPPGYTEAFF. CDR3 nucleotide sequence: TGTGCCAGCTCACCCCCAGGGTACACTGAAGCTTTCTTT.

V is TRBV30 and J is TRBJ2-7; TRBD1 agrees at 7 bases. CDR3 length: 15 residues. Trimming cost V 0 bases and J 2 bases; bases outside gene matches: 7. Germline lookup yields CDR1 GTSNPN and CDR2 SVGIG (reference sequence). Here the CDR3 DNA reads TGTGCCTGGAGTGTCACAGGGGTTACCGCCTACGAGCAGTACTTC. Residues: CAWSVTGVTAYEQYF.

This chain links TRBV7-2 with TRBJ1-1, with a possible D match to TRBD1 (6 bases). V was trimmed by 4 bases and J by 6 bases, leaving 12 bases between them. The germline V gene encodes CDR1 SGHTA and CDR2 FQGNSA. CDR3 size: 13 residues. The CDR3: CASSSSQGAEAFF. The CDR3 nucleotides are TGTGCCAGCAGCTCATCACAGGGTGCTGAAGCTTTCTTT.

The chain has TRBV7-9 and TRBJ1-2; D might be TRBD1 (5 bases). The CDR3 covers 14 residues. CDR1 is SEHNR and CDR2 is FQNEAQ in the germline V gene (reference sequence). V lost 2 bases and J lost 8, with 15 bases in between. The CDR3 DNA reads as TGTGCCAGCAGCTTATCATCAGGGTTCCAGGGCTACACCTTC. This codes for CASSLSSGFQGYTF.

The V gene is TRBV2, the J gene TRBJ1-2, with D possibly TRBD1 on 5 matching bases. The V and J ends lost 7 bases and 9 bases respectively, with 18 bases between them. The CDR3 runs to 13 residues. Per the germline V gene, CDR1 is SNHLY and CDR2 is FYNNEI. The CDR3: CASTKDKGTSYTF. DNA for the CDR3: TGTGCCAGCACTAAGGATAAGGGGACGAGCTACACCTTC.

The CDR3 region is CASSVRDTEREYF. For the CDR3, the DNA is TGTGCCAGCAGCGTCCGGGACACCGAACGGGAGTACTTC. The chain is built from TRBV7-2 and TRBJ2-7; D perhaps matches TRBD1 (6 bases). Trimming removed 5 bases from V and 11 bases from J, with 19 bases in between. This CDR3 region has 13 residues. CDR1 is SGHTA, CDR2 FQGNSA, per germline.

The chain couples TRBV5-1 to TRBJ1-2; 8 bases are a match to TRBD1. CDR1 is SGHRS and CDR2 is YFSETQ in the germline V gene. V lost 3 bases to trimming and J lost 8 bases; unmatched junction nucleotides: 3. CDR3 size: 12 residues. CDR3 in amino acids: CASSSDRGGYTF. The CDR3 region has the DNA TGCGCCAGCAGCTCCGACAGGGGAGGCTACACCTTC.

V usage is TRBV11-1 and J usage is TRBJ2-7, with D tentatively TRBD2 (7 bases). V was pared by 1 base and J by 2 bases, with 15 bases between. Germline V gene lookup returns CDR1 SGHAT and CDR2 FQDESV (reference sequence). The CDR3 is 16 amino acids. CDR3 sequence: CASSLVAGATTYEQYF. The CDR3 DNA is TGTGCCAGCAGCTTAGTCGCGGGGGCGACGACCTACGAGCAGTACTTC.

This clone is a singleton in its sample. This chain links TRBV18 with TRBJ2-3; weak D call: TRBD2 (5 bases). In germline, CDR1 is KGHSH, CDR2 LQKENI. The CDR3 runs 15 residues. V was shortened by 5 bases and J by 3 bases, with 15 bases between the two germline ends. The CDR3 loop reads CASSSPGLVTDTQYF. The CDR3, as DNA: TGTGCCAGCTCATCCCCCGGACTGGTGACAGATACGCAGTATTTT.

The chain recombines TRBV27 with TRBJ2-5; TRBD2 aligns across 8 bases. This CDR3 region has 17 residues. With 1 base clipped from V and 4 bases from J, the junction kept 11 bases outside the gene matches. Germline-derived CDR1 and CDR2 are MNHEY and SMNVEV (reference sequence). CDR3: CASSLFASGLGAETQYF. The CDR3 region has the DNA TGTGCCAGCAGTTTATTCGCTAGCGGGTTGGGGGCAGAGACCCAGTACTTC.

V usage is TRBV25-1 and J usage is TRBJ2-1; 7 bases are shared with TRBD2. J lost 12 bases, V lost 2 bases, and 10 bases had no gene match. From germline, CDR1 is MGHDK and CDR2 SYGVNS. The CDR3 consists of 14 residues. The CDR3 DNA reads TGTGCCAGCAGTGAAATCGGGCGGCGGGAGTGGCAGTTCTTC. It specifies CASSEIGRREWQFF. Full variable domain (missing parts from reference TRBV25-1 and TRBJ2-1): EADIYQTPRYLVIGTGKKITLECSQTMGHDKMYWYQQDPGMELHLIHYSYGVNSTEKGDLSSESTVSRIRTEHFPLTLESARPSHTSQYLCASSEIGRREWQFFGPGTRLTVL.

The V and J genes are TRBV6-5 and TRBJ2-5, with D perhaps matching TRBD2 (6 bases). Trimming stripped 4 bases from V and 10 bases from J, with 16 bases between. Germline lookup yields CDR1 MNHEY and CDR2 SVGAGI. CDR3 size: 13 residues. Here the CDR3 reads CASSFLGGGDQYF. Written as DNA, the CDR3 is TGTGCCAGCAGTTTCCTAGGTGGAGGGGACCAGTACTTC.

The chain joins TRBV30 to TRBJ2-1; 7 nucleotides match TRBD2. Germline V lookup: CDR1 GTSNPN, CDR2 SVGIG (reference sequence). Trimming at V came to 0 bases and at J to 5 bases, leaving 7 bases not matched to a gene. This CDR3 comprises 15 residues. CDR3: CAWSVLAGVNNEQFF. CDR3 DNA: TGTGCCTGGAGTGTACTCGCGGGAGTTAACAATGAGCAGTTCTTC.

This chain links TRBV29-1 with TRBJ2-3; TRBD1 matches at 9 bases. The V gene's germline CDR1 is SQVTM and CDR2 ANQGSEA. This CDR3 has 14 residues. Trimming removed 7 bases from V and 2 bases from J; junction bases left unmatched: 7. For the CDR3, the DNA is TGCAGCGCTCCGGGACAGGGTCACACAGATACGCAGTATTTT. Translation: CSAPGQGHTDTQYF.

CDR3 DNA sequence: TGTGCCAGCACCAGCGGGAGGGCCGTAGCCTACAATGAGCAGTTCTTC. Protein sequence: CASTSGRAVAYNEQFF. This rearrangement joins TRBV6-6 to TRBJ2-1; TRBD2 matches 10 bases. Trimming cost V 7 bases and J 2 bases; bases outside gene matches: 8. This CDR3 region has 16 residues. Germline V gene lookup returns CDR1 MNHNY and CDR2 SVGAGI (reference sequence).

This chain connects TRBV30 to TRBJ1-1; TRBD1 might be the D (5 bases). Germline assignment: CDR1 GTSNPN and CDR2 SVGIG (reference sequence). CDR3 length: 13 residues. Trimming shortened V by 0 bases and J by 3 bases, and 8 bases separated the two germline ends. The CDR3 here is CAWSVGGHTEAFF. CDR3 sequence (DNA): TGTGCCTGGAGTGTGGGGGGACACACTGAAGCTTTCTTT.